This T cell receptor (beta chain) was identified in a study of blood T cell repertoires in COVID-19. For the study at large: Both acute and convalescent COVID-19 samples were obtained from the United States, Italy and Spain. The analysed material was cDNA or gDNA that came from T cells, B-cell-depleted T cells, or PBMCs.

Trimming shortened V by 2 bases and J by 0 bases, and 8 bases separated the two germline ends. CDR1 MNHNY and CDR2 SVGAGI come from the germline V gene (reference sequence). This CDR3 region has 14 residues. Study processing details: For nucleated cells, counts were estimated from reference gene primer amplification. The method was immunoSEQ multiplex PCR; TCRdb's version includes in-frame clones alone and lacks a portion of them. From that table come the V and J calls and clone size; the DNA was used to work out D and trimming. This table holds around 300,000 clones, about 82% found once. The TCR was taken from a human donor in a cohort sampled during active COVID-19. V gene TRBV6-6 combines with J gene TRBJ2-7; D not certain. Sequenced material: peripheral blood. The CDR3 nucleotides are TGTGCCAGCAGTTACCCCGATAGCTCCTACGAGCAGTACTTC. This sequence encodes CASSYPDSSYEQYF.